This T cell receptor (beta chain) was found in a study of cytomegalovirus exposure and HLA in healthy donors. Overall study context: An earlier analysis identified 117 million unique TCR beta sequences in approximately 190 million T cells. Study results and limitations: Later analysis found that TCR beta chains associated with HLA were more clonally expanded than other, equally common chains. Associated with cytomegalovirus, according to the listing, were around 160 TCR beta chains. Both high specificity and high sensitivity reportedly marked the classifier's diagnosis of cytomegalovirus status.

Germline-derived CDR1 and CDR2 are SEHNR and FQNEAQ (reference sequence). The CDR3 runs 16 residues. In the PCR, 60 Vbeta and 13 Jbeta primers were used. Libraries were prepared by immunoSEQ multiplex PCR; TCRdb keeps only in-frame clonotypes and omits some of them. The table has around 140,000 clones, around 65% seen once. Comment on this clone: The antigen is undetermined. One junction end does not reproduce the germline sequence, and a read error may be involved.

Material: PBMCs. The origin of this receptor is a woman aged 60 to 75 in good health and CMV-seronegative. V and J are TRBV7-9 and TRBJ1-1; possible D gene TRBD1, 6 bases. The chain's CDR3 is CSSSSDTGGANTEAFF. DNA of the CDR3: TGTTCCAGCAGCTCGGACACGGGGGGGGCCAACACTGAAGCTTTCTTT.